This T cell receptor (beta chain) was documented in a study of metastatic and nonmetastatic thyroid tumors. Study background: Where malignant and benign thyroid patients were concerned, repertoires were compared across blood and tumor or nodule tissue.

This CDR3 region has 14 residues. Germline CDR1 and CDR2: MDHEN and SYDVKM. With MiXCR, TCRdb reprocessed the PCR reads. The sample has roughly 27,000 clones, roughly 13% seen once. Turning to this clone: Its antigen is not identified. A much larger clone differs from this one at a single base, so this may be a read error.

Study results and limitations: According to reports, the diversity of TCR beta was significantly higher in malignant thyroid tumors than in benign nodules, and this held in both blood and tumor samples.

Ahead of thyroid surgery, no patient had received treatment of any kind. The chain links TRBV28 to TRBJ2-4; D remains ambiguous. Sequencing was done on a sample of blood. The sequence was collected from a female donor with papillary thyroid cancer or a benign thyroid nodule (not recorded which). Some clones in this sample may be carry-over from other donors' samples. The CDR3 DNA sequence: TGTGCCAGCGGCACACTACCAGCCAAAAACATTCGGTACTTC. Translated, it gives CASGTLPAKNIRYF.